Presented here are 15 T cell receptor beta chains from one specimen sequenced in a study of shared clonotypes between healthy human individuals. Libraries were prepared by immunoSEQ multiplex PCR; TCRdb keeps only in-frame clonotypes and omits some of them. Of millions of clones in the sample, 85% to 95% were seen once. The sample was naive CD4+ T cells sorted from blood. The subset here: CD45RA+ positively selected. Every receptor here comes from a man aged 18-30 years in good health.

This sequence joins TRBV28 and TRBJ2-2, with 11 bases fitting TRBD1. V lost 7 bases to trimming and J lost 6 bases; unmatched junction nucleotides: 10. Germline V lookup: CDR1 MDHEN, CDR2 SYDVKM. The CDR3 totals 16 residues. The CDR3 spells CASKNPGQGEAGELFF. The CDR3 DNA reads as TGTGCCAGCAAAAACCCGGGACAGGGGGAAGCCGGGGAGCTGTTTTTT.

The chain couples TRBV25-1 to TRBJ2-1, with D unclear. The CDR3 is made up of 14 amino acids. V lost 3 bases and J 4 bases, leaving 10 bases between the germline ends. Germline loops: CDR1 MGHDK, CDR2 SYGVNS. The CDR3 sequence is CASSEPLQYNEQFF. Written as DNA, the CDR3 is TGTGCCAGCAGTGAGCCACTCCAGTACAATGAGCAGTTCTTC.

CDR3 coding DNA: TGTGCCAGCAGTAGAAGATGGGACACTGAAGCTTTCTTT. It translates to CASSRRWDTEAFF. The chain is built from TRBV6-5 and TRBJ1-1; the D is unclear. Per germline, CDR1 MNHEY and CDR2 SVGAGI. V lost 5 bases, J lost 3 bases, and 10 bases lay in between. The CDR3 has 13 amino acids.

V and J are TRBV18 and TRBJ1-3, with 8 bases identical to TRBD1. Germline CDR1 KGHSH, CDR2 LQKENI. Trimming cost V 6 bases and J 0 bases; bases outside gene matches: 13. The CDR3 totals 18 residues. The CDR3 loop reads CASSPTGTGVSSGNTIYF. Written as DNA, the CDR3 is TGTGCCAGCTCTCCTACCGGGACAGGAGTCTCCTCTGGAAACACCATATATTTT.

The rearrangement joins TRBV30 to TRBJ1-1; 8 bases map to TRBD1. J lost 1 base, V lost 5 bases, and 0 bases had no gene match. The germline CDR1 and CDR2 sequences are GTSNPN and SVGIG (reference sequence). The CDR3 runs 12 residues. The CDR3: CAWGQGNTEAFF. The CDR3 bases are TGTGCCTGGGGACAGGGGAACACTGAAGCTTTCTTT.

This sequence joins TRBV27 and TRBJ2-3; D assignment may be TRBD1 or TRBD2 (5 bases each). From germline, CDR1 is MNHEY and CDR2 SMNVEV (reference sequence). The V gene lost 4 bases and the J gene lost 2 bases, with 19 bases spanning the gap. CDR3 length equals 17 residues. The chain's CDR3 is CASSSTVYRGHTDTQYF. CDR3 nucleotides: TGTGCCAGCAGTTCCACAGTTTACCGGGGCCACACAGATACGCAGTATTTT.

The chain recombines TRBV19 with TRBJ1-1; a weak D match, TRBD1 (6 bases). Trimming took off 5 bases at V and 6 bases at J, with 13 bases between the two ends. The V gene's germline CDR1 is LNHDA and CDR2 SQIVND (reference sequence). This CDR3 is built from 13 residues. CDR3 protein: CASSSDRWAEAFF. CDR3 nucleotide sequence: TGTGCCAGTAGTTCTGACAGGTGGGCTGAAGCTTTCTTT.

J is TRBJ1-1 and V is TRBV2, with D unclear. Germline CDR1 and CDR2: SNHLY and FYNNEI. The CDR3 contains 13 residues. Between the trimmed V and J ends, which lost 5 bases and 1 base, there was a span of 8 bases. The CDR3: CASSSQQNTEAFF. For the CDR3, the DNA is TGTGCCAGCAGTAGTCAACAGAACACTGAAGCTTTCTTT.

This clone came up many times. The chain is built from TRBV5-6 and TRBJ2-7, with D tentatively TRBD2 (5 bases). Germline-derived CDR1 and CDR2 are SGHDT and YYEEEE. The CDR3 sequence is 14 residues long. Trimming shortened V by 0 bases and J by 6 bases, and 13 bases separated the two germline ends. The CDR3: CASSLGQRALEQYF. CDR3 in DNA: TGTGCCAGCAGCTTGGGGCAGAGGGCACTCGAGCAGTACTTC.

This clone appeared once. The V and J genes are TRBV29-1 and TRBJ2-1, with TRBD1 matching 8 bases. This CDR3 region has 11 residues. Germline V gene sequence: CDR1 SQVTM, CDR2 ANQGSEA. J gave up 12 bases and V 2 bases, and 3 bases lay outside the gene matches. The DNA for the CDR3 is TGCAGCGTTGAATCAGGGGGCGGGCAGTTCTTC. Its protein product is CSVESGGGQFF.

A single count supports this clone. V and J are TRBV30 and TRBJ1-4; no clear D gene. Trimming removed 3 bases at V and 3 bases at J, with 8 bases between. Germline V gene data show CDR1 as GTSNPN and CDR2 as SVGIG (reference sequence). This CDR3 contains 13 residues. The CDR3 coding sequence is TGTGCCTGGAGCCCAATGGCTAATGAAAAACTGTTTTTT. Translated, it gives CAWSPMANEKLFF.

The CDR3 loop is CASSVESSGGPSYEQYF. CDR3 coding DNA: TGTGCCAGCAGCGTAGAGAGTAGCGGGGGACCCTCCTACGAGCAGTACTTC. The gene calls are TRBV9 and TRBJ2-7, with TRBD2 matching over 9 bases. Unmatched junction bases numbered 7, after V lost 0 bases and J lost 0 bases. The CDR3 loop spans 17 amino acids. Germline loops: CDR1 SGDLS, CDR2 YYNGEE.

The V and J genes are TRBV7-2 and TRBJ2-1; 9 bases line up with TRBD2. The CDR3 has 19 amino acids. V shed 2 bases, J shed 2 bases, and the junction held 13 bases outside the gene matches. Germline V gene data show CDR1 as SGHTA and CDR2 as FQGNSA. The CDR3 nucleotides are TGTGCCAGCAGCTTACAGCCCGGGTTGACTAGCGGAGCCTACAATGAGCAGTTCTTC. Its protein is CASSLQPGLTSGAYNEQFF.

This clone appeared once. V gene TRBV28 combines with J gene TRBJ1-2; D is possibly TRBD1 (5 bases). Trimming removed 6 bases from V and 4 bases from J, with 12 bases in between. Germline V CDR1 and CDR2: MDHEN, SYDVKM. There are 13 residues in the CDR3. Here the CDR3 reads CASRSGRLYGYTF. The CDR3 DNA follows: TGTGCCAGCAGATCGGGACGGCTCTATGGCTACACCTTC.

V gene TRBV5-6 combines with J gene TRBJ1-6; TRBD1 aligns across 7 bases. This CDR3 is 18 amino acids long. V was clipped by 4 bases and J by 3 bases; unmatched bases: 13. Germline assignment: CDR1 SGHDT and CDR2 YYEEEE. In nucleotides, the CDR3 is TGTGCCAGCAGCGGGACAGAAAAAGGGGGTGGCTATAATTCACCCCTCCACTTT. This codes for CASSGTEKGGGYNSPLHF.